What follows is one T cell receptor (beta chain) and its context. Its antigen is unknown. No base-level quality is on record; no much larger clone is a single base apart. The sample originates from a study of vaccination effects on CD4 cells after COVID-19 (dated by TCRdb to 2022 to 2024). At the level of the whole study: In the ViraFEST assay, PBMC were stimulated with viral peptide pools, and TCR sequencing was then used to find antigen-specific CD4+ T cell clonotypes based on their expansion. A total of around eleven COVID-19 convalescent patients and a handful of SARS-CoV-2-naive healthy vaccine recipients were included in the full study. Fewer than 2.5 million PBMC per well were cultured in IMDM with around 5% human AB serum, 8 to 10 IU/ml IL-2 and gentamicin, plus 10 ug/ml peptides. Cultures from other donors in the study were sequenced with the Oncomine TCR Beta short-read assay on an Illumina iSeq 100. Participants received two doses of either the BNT162b2 or the mRNA-1273 mRNA SARS-CoV-2 vaccine. In both COVID-19 convalescent patients and infection-naive vaccine recipients, the study compared SARS-CoV-2 spike-specific CD4+ TCR repertoires from before mRNA vaccination with those from after it. Beyond this particular receptor, the publication reports: Among healthy vaccine recipients, nearly all vaccine-induced clones were SARS-CoV-2 mono-reactive, and only 1 of 255 was cross-reactive with common cold coronaviruses. Limitations of the study were the small number of convalescent patients and the absence of early post-infection timepoints. Both infection-induced and vaccine-induced clones contracted markedly at late post-vaccination timepoints, which is consistent with waning T cell responses.

After less than 13 days of culture, CD4+ T cells were isolated with the EasySep CD4+ T cell isolation kit. The absence of prior SARS-CoV-2 infection in healthy vaccine recipients was confirmed by negative nucleocapsid antibodies before and after vaccination. On days 3 and 7, half of the culture medium was replaced with fresh IL-2-containing medium. Unless otherwise noted, each peptide stimulation condition was cultured in triplicate wells. PBMC were separated from whole blood using Ficoll-Paque Plus gradient centrifugation and were then either cryopreserved at -140C or used fresh. The QIAamp micro DNA kit was used to extract genomic DNA from the cultured CD4+ T cells. Libraries came from the immunoSEQ multiplex PCR assay. DNA from the CD4+ T cells that had been cultured and isolated underwent TCR beta CDR3 sequencing. Per the original workflow: Non-productive TCR sequences were removed, reads were trimmed to the CDR3 region, and CDR3s of at least 7 amino acids were retained. Antigen-specific clonotypes were identified using the MANAFEST web app by comparison of expansion in peptide wells against reference cultures. To count as positive, a clone had to show expansion at FDR<0.05 compared with the reference and with all other wells, an odds ratio above 5, and a frequency above 0.1% in two replicate wells. Cross-reactive clonotypes were defined as significantly expanded in SARS-CoV-2 spike wells and in at least one common cold coronavirus spike condition. CDR3 similarity was assessed by Levenshtein distance with the stringdist R package, and unrooted trees were built with ape in R 3.6.1. In its TCRdb copy, this immuneACCESS table keeps in-frame sequences only and misses some clones. Where compared with another copy, unresolved V genes explain less than half of these, and the others have no known cause. That table supplies the V and J calls and clone size; D and trimming were determined from the DNA. The table for this sample lists 31,000 or so clones; roughly 70% of them were counted only once. Over 3% of the sample is taken by the ten largest.

From its cysteine to its phenylalanine, the CDR3 spans 12 amino acids. Just CDR3 DNA is preserved here, 36 bases in frame from base 1. CDR1 and CDR2 (LGHDT, YNNKEL) derive from the germline V gene (reference sequence). Cut back by 1 base and 10 bases, the V and J ends lie 8 bases apart. The V and J genes are TRBV3-1 (or the pseudogene TRBV3-2) and TRBJ2-1; TRBD2 is possibly the D segment (5 matching bases). The input for sequencing was CD4+ T cells from PBMCs cultured without peptide, taken before COVID-19 vaccination. The sequence came from a human donor who received a COVID-19 vaccine. The CDR3 is CASSQGRGEQFF. The DNA sequence is TGTGCCAGCAGCCAAGGCAGAGGGGAGCAGTTCTTC.